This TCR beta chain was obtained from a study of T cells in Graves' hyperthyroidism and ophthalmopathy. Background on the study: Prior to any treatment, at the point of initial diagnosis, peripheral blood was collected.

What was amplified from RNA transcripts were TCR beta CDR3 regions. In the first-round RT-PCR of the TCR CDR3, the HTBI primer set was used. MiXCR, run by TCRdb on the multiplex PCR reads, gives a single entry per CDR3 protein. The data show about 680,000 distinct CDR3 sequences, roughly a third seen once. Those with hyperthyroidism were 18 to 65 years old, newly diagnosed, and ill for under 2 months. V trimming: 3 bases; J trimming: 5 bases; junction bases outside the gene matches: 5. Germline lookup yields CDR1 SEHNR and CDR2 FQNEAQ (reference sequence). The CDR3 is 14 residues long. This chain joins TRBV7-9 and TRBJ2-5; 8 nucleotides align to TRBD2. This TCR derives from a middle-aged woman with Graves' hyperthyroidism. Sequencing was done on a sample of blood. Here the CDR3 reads CASSFSGVGETQYF. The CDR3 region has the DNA TGTGCCAGCAGCTTTAGCGGGGTGGGCGAGACCCAGTACTTC.